A selection of T cell receptor beta chains follows, all from one sample in a study of cytomegalovirus exposure and HLA in healthy donors. Sequencing used immunoSEQ multiplex PCR; TCRdb keeps in-frame clones, though not all of them. The table records about 130,000 clones, 70% to 85% of them present only once. What was sequenced was PBMCs. The source of these receptors is a boy under 10 years old in good health and CMV-seronegative. Both conserved end residues are part of each CDR3. The D gene is left open where the match is weak. Clone size is stated in some rows and not others, as once, few, many or a class when expanded.

DNA: TGTGCCAGCAGCCGCCCGGGGGGCCAAGACTACAATGAGCAGTTCTTC
CDR3: CASSRPGGQDYNEQFF
V: TRBV7-2
J: TRBJ2-1
D: .
size: .

DNA: TGCGCCAGCAGCTACTCCGAGAACACTGAAGCTTTCTTT
CDR3: CASSYSENTEAFF
V: TRBV10-1
J: TRBJ1-1
D: .
size: few

DNA: TGTGCCTGGAGTGGGAGGGCGTCCTCGGGCTACACCTTC
CDR3: CAWSGRASSGYTF
V: TRBV30
J: TRBJ1-2
D: .
size: .

DNA: TGTGCCAGCAGTGACAGTACCACCCCCGGCACCGGGGAGCTGTTTTTT
CDR3: CASSDSTTPGTGELFF
V: TRBV6-4
J: TRBJ2-2
D: .
size: .

DNA: TGTGCCAGCCGAATACAGGGGGGGACTGAAGCTTTCTTT
CDR3: CASRIQGGTEAFF
V: TRBV27
J: TRBJ1-1
D: TRBD1
size: .

DNA: TGTGCCAGCAGTTTGGGGGGGGATACCTACGAGCAGTACTTC
CDR3: CASSLGGDTYEQYF
V: TRBV27
J: TRBJ2-7
D: TRBD2
size: once

DNA: TGCAGCGTTGAGGTCGGGAGCACAGATACGCAGTATTTT
CDR3: CSVEVGSTDTQYF
V: TRBV29-1
J: TRBJ2-3
D: .
size: .

DNA: TGTGCCACCAGCAGAGATCCGGGACTGTTAGAAAAACTGTTTTTT
CDR3: CATSRDPGLLEKLFF
V: TRBV15
J: TRBJ1-4
D: .
size: .

DNA: TGCGCCAGCAGCCGCGCGGGGGCGAACACCGGGGAGCTGTTTTTT
CDR3: CASSRAGANTGELFF
V: TRBV5-1
J: TRBJ2-2
D: TRBD2
size: .

DNA: TGTGCCAGCAGCTTAGGTCAGGACTATGGCTACACCTTC
CDR3: CASSLGQDYGYTF
V: TRBV7-2
J: TRBJ1-2
D: .
size: .

DNA: TGTGCCAGCAGTTACTCGGGGAGCAGAGATTCCCCCCTCCACTTT
CDR3: CASSYSGSRDSPLHF
V: TRBV6-5
J: TRBJ1-6
D: .
size: .

DNA: TGTGCCATCAGTGAGTCACGAGCGGGAGGGCCCTGGGATTTACAAGAGACCCAGTACTTC
CDR3: CAISESRAGGPWDLQETQYF
V: TRBV10-3
J: TRBJ2-5
D: TRBD2
size: .

DNA: TGTGCCAGCAGTGAAGCGCTTCCCTTGCCAGGGAGGCGACCCACTACCTTCAATCAGCCCCAGCATTTT
CDR3: CASSEALPLPGRRPTTFNQPQHF
V: TRBV2
J: TRBJ1-5
D: .
size: .

DNA: TGTGCCAGCAGTGACTCTGGAGGCGGTGCAGAAGCTTTCTTT
CDR3: CASSDSGGGAEAFF
V: TRBV6-4
J: TRBJ1-1
D: .
size: few

DNA: TGTGCCAGCAGTTATGGGGGGGGTCCTGGACACACCATATATTTT
CDR3: CASSYGGGPGHTIYF
V: TRBV6-5
J: TRBJ1-3
D: .
size: .

DNA: TGTGCCAGCAGCGAAACAGGGGGAGGCTGGGACTATGGCTACACCTTC
CDR3: CASSETGGGWDYGYTF
V: TRBV25-1
J: TRBJ1-2
D: TRBD1
size: .

DNA: TGCGCCAGCAGCCAAGCCGGGACAGGGACCATGTATGGCTACACCTTC
CDR3: CASSQAGTGTMYGYTF
V: TRBV4-3
J: TRBJ1-2
D: TRBD1
size: few

DNA: TGTGCCAGCAGCTCATTAATCTCACCGCGGGATTCACCCCTCCACTTT
CDR3: CASSSLISPRDSPLHF
V: TRBV7-9
J: TRBJ1-6
D: .
size: .

DNA: TGTGCCATCAGTGTTCATGGGGACTCCAATCAGCCCCAGCATTTT
CDR3: CAISVHGDSNQPQHF
V: TRBV10-3
J: TRBJ1-5
D: .
size: .

DNA: TGTGCCAGCAGCTCCGGGACTAGCGGGGGGGCTTATAATGAGCAGTTCTTC
CDR3: CASSSGTSGGAYNEQFF
V: TRBV5-4
J: TRBJ2-1
D: TRBD2
size: once

DNA: TGTGCCAGCAGCTTAACTTGGGGGGGCACCAAAAACATTCAGTACTTC
CDR3: CASSLTWGGTKNIQYF
V: TRBV11-2
J: TRBJ2-4
D: .
size: .

DNA: TGCGCCAGCAGCCAAGATTTGCCGGGGGGGTCACACTATGGCTACACCTTC
CDR3: CASSQDLPGGSHYGYTF
V: TRBV4-1
J: TRBJ1-2
D: .
size: once

DNA: TGTGCCAGCAGTGATCAAGGGACAGGGAGCGGCTACACCTTC
CDR3: CASSDQGTGSGYTF
V: TRBV25-1
J: TRBJ1-2
D: TRBD1
size: once

DNA: TGTGCCAGCAGCTTAGGTAGCGGGGGGGCCCGAAACATTCAGTACTTC
CDR3: CASSLGSGGARNIQYF
V: TRBV7-2
J: TRBJ2-4
D: TRBD2
size: .

DNA: TGTGCCAGCAGTGACGGTGACACCACAGATACGCAGTATTTT
CDR3: CASSDGDTTDTQYF
V: TRBV6-4
J: TRBJ2-3
D: .
size: few

DNA: TGTGCCAGCAGCCAATCCGGGTTGTCTAATGAAAAACTGTTTTTT
CDR3: CASSQSGLSNEKLFF
V: TRBV4-2
J: TRBJ1-4
D: .
size: .

DNA: TGTGCCAGTTACAGGGGTGGGGCTCAGCCCCAGCATTTT
CDR3: CASYRGGAQPQHF
V: TRBV28
J: TRBJ1-5
D: TRBD1
size: .

DNA: TGCGCCAGCAGTCGGACAGGGGAAAATGAAAAACTGTTTTTT
CDR3: CASSRTGENEKLFF
V: TRBV5-1
J: TRBJ1-4
D: TRBD1
size: once